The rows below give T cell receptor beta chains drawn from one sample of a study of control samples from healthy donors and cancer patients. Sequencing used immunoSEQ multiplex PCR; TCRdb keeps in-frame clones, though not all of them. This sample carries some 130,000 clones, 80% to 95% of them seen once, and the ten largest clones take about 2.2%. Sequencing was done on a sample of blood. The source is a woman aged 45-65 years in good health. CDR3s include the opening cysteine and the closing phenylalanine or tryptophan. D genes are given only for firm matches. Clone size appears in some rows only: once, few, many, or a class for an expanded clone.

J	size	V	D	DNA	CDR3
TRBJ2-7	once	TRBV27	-	TGTGCCAGCAGTTTAGGTCCCCACGAGCAGTACTTC	CASSLGPHEQYF
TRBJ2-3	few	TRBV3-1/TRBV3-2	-	TGTGCCAGCAGGACAGCCACAGATACGCAGTATTTT	CASRTATDTQYF
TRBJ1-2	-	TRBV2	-	TGTGCCAGCAGTGAATCGGGGAACTATGGCTACACCTTC	CASSESGNYGYTF
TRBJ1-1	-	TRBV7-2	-	TGTGCCAGCAGAAATTACAGGGCGGACACTGAAGCTTTCTTT	CASRNYRADTEAFF
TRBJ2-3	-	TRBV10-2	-	TGCGCCAGCAGTGATCTCTCGGGCGGAGGGTTT	CASSDLSGGGF
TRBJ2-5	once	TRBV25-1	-	TGTGCCAGCAGTGAATTATCCGGGGAAGAGACCCAGTACTTC	CASSELSGEETQYF
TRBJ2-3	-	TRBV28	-	TGTGCCAGCGTTGGGAGCACAGATACGCAGTATTTT	CASVGSTDTQYF
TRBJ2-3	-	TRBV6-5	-	TGTGCCAGCAGTTGGCAGGGAGAGACAGATACGCAGTATTTT	CASSWQGETDTQYF
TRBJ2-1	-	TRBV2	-	TGTGCCAGCAGCCTCCGATGGGAGTTCTTC	CASSLRWEFF
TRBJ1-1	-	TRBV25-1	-	TGTGCCAGCAGTGAACAAACGGGGAACACTGAAGCTTTCTTT	CASSEQTGNTEAFF
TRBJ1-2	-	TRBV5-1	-	TGCGCCAGCAGAGTCGGGGGACTCTATGGCTACACCTTC	CASRVGGLYGYTF
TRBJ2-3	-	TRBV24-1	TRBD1	TGTGCCACCAGTGATTTCGGGACAGGGGTAGATACGCAGTATTTT	CATSDFGTGVDTQYF
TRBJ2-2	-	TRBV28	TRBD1	TGTGCCAGCAGTCAGGGGGTCCGCGGTGGCACCGGGGAGCTGTTTTTT	CASSQGVRGGTGELFF
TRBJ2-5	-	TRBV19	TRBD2	TGTGCCAGTAGTCTGACGACTAGCGGGAGGACCCAAGAGACCCAGTACTTC	CASSLTTSGRTQETQYF
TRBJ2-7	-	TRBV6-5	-	TGTGCCAGCAGTCATTCCGGGAACTCGCAGTACGAGCAGTACTTC	CASSHSGNSQYEQYF
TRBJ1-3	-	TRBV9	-	TGTGCCAGCAGTGAACGGCCTATCAGGGGACTGGTCTCTGGAAACACCATATATTTT	CASSERPIRGLVSGNTIYF
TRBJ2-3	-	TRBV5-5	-	TGTGCCAGCAGCTTGTCGTTCCGGGGATTAGATACGCAGTATTTT	CASSLSFRGLDTQYF
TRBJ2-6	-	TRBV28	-	TGTGCCAGCAGCCGCTCTGGGGCCAACGTCCTGACTTTC	CASSRSGANVLTF
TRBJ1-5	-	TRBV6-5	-	TGTGCCAGCAGTAGGGCAGGGATCAATCAGCCCCAGCATTTT	CASSRAGINQPQHF
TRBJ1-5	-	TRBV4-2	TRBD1	TGTGCCAGCAGCCTCAGGGACAGGTTAAGTGATCAGCCCCAGCATTTT	CASSLRDRLSDQPQHF
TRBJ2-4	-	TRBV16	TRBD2	TGTGCCAGCAGCCCCCCCAGCGGGAGTGACATTCAGTACTTC	CASSPPSGSDIQYF
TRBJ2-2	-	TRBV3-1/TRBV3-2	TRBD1	TGTGCCAGCAGCCAGGGCCCACCCAGGGGGCTCACCACCGGGGAGCTGTTTTTT	CASSQGPPRGLTTGELFF
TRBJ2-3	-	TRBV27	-	TGTGCCAGCAGTTTATTTAAGGGGTCGGGCACAGATACGCAGTATTTT	CASSLFKGSGTDTQYF
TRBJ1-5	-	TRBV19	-	TGTGCCAGTAGTATAATGCAGGTCAATCAGCCCCAGCATTTT	CASSIMQVNQPQHF
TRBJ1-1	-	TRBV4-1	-	TGCGCCAGCAGCCAAGTTGGCCCGGCTGAAGCTTTCTTT	CASSQVGPAEAFF
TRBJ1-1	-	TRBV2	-	TGTGCCAGCAGTGATCGGTACACTGAAGCTTTCTTT	CASSDRYTEAFF
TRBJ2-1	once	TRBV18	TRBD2	TGTGCCAGCTCACCTTCTTCAACGGGGGGGCCTCGAGATGAGCAGTTCTTC	CASSPSSTGGPRDEQFF